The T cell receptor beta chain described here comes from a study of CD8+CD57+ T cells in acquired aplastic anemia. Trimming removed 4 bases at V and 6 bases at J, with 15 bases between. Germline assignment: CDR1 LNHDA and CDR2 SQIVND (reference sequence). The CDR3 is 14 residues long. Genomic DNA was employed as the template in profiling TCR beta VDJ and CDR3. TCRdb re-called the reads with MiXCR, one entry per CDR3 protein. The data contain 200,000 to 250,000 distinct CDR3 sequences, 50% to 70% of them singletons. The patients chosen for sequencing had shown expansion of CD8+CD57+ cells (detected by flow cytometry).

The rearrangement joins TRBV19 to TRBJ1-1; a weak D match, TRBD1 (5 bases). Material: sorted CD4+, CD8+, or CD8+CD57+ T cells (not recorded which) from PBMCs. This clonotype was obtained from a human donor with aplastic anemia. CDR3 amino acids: CASSNRDGTPEAFF. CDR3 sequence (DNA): TGTGCCAGTAGTAACCGGGACGGAACTCCTGAAGCTTTCTTT.